Shown below are 29 T cell receptor beta chains from a single sample sequenced in a study of T-cell memory formation after mild COVID-19. TCRdb processed the 5' RACE reads anew with MiXCR; each CDR3 protein has one entry. The sample carries about 350,000 distinct CDR3 sequences, roughly 13% recorded once. Specimen: PBMCs or a T cell subset sorted from them (not recorded which). The receptors shown here come from a man aged 18 to 35 who had mild COVID-19 (a few samples of this study predate the infection). Cell type and time point are not known.

This clonotype has only a few counts. The chain recombines TRBV6-1 with TRBJ2-3; D is undetermined. The V and J ends lost 6 bases and 4 bases respectively, with 23 bases between them. This CDR3 has 17 residues. CDR1 is MNHNS and CDR2 is SASEGT in the germline V gene. The CDR3 bases are TGTGCCAGCAGCTCCAAGAGACATACCCGCGCCCCAGATACGCAGTATTTT. Amino acid sequence: CASSSKRHTRAPDTQYF.

The rearrangement links TRBV6-2 or TRBV6-3 to TRBJ1-1; possibly TRBD1 for D (5 bases). Trimming stripped 0 bases from V and 6 bases from J, with 8 bases between. The CDR3 is 13 residues long. Germline-derived CDR1 and CDR2 are MNHEY and SVGEGT. The CDR3 DNA reads as TGTGCCAGCAGTTACTCGGGGCGCCCTGAAGCTTTCTTT. Protein sequence: CASSYSGRPEAFF.

The CDR3 spells CASSQDPGTATGELFF. The CDR3 region has the DNA TGTGCCAGCAGCCAAGATCCGGGGACAGCCACCGGGGAGCTGTTTTTT. J is TRBJ2-2 and V is TRBV3-1; TRBD1 aligns across 7 bases. V was pared by 0 bases and J by 4 bases, with 5 bases of the junction left unmatched. This CDR3 contains 16 residues. Germline V gene data show CDR1 as LGHDT and CDR2 as YNNKEL (reference sequence).

This clonotype was counted between two and nine times. The rearrangement uses TRBV6-6 and TRBJ2-7; tentatively, D is TRBD1 (6 bases). The CDR3 spans 15 residues. The germline CDR1 and CDR2 sequences are MNHNY and SVGAGI (reference sequence). Trimming cost V 7 bases and J 1 base, with 17 bases left between them. The CDR3 nucleotides read TGTGCCAGCAACCCGGGACACGGATCATCCTACGAGCAGTACTTC. Translation gives CASNPGHGSSYEQYF.

This clonotype has only a few counts. The rearrangement uses TRBV20-1 and TRBJ2-3; 7 bases line up with TRBD2. Germline V lookup: CDR1 DFQATT, CDR2 SNEGSKA (reference sequence). This CDR3 comprises 15 residues. V lost 3 bases, J lost 5 bases, and 11 bases stayed unmatched. The CDR3 DNA reads TGCAGTGCTAGGGGTGGTGCGGGGGTCAGAGATACGCAGTATTTT. This translates into CSARGGAGVRDTQYF.

The chain uses TRBV7-8 and TRBJ1-2; D perhaps matches TRBD1 (5 bases). Trimming cost V 1 base and J 3 bases, with 12 bases left between them. CDR1 SGHVS and CDR2 FQNEAQ come from the germline V gene. This CDR3 is built from 15 residues. CDR3 DNA sequence: TGTGCCAGCAGCTTAGGCGCAGCAGGGTACTATGGCTACACCTTC. The encoded protein is CASSLGAAGYYGYTF.

This clonotype appeared a few times. This sequence joins TRBV6-2 or TRBV6-3 and TRBJ2-1; D is unresolved. This CDR3 has 11 residues. Trimming left V 8 bases short and J 9 bases short, with 11 bases between. Germline V gene sequence: CDR1 MNHEY, CDR2 SVGEGT. CDR3 amino acids: CASANWGEQFF. The CDR3 nucleotides read TGTGCCAGCGCCAACTGGGGTGAGCAGTTCTTC.

The chain recombines TRBV28 with TRBJ2-7; D gene uncertain. The CDR3 is made up of 14 amino acids. Germline values: CDR1 MDHEN, CDR2 SYDVKM. Trimming left V 3 bases short and J 2 bases short, with 11 bases between. CDR3 loop: CASSLSGLPYEQYV. As DNA, the CDR3 is TGTGCCAGCAGTTTGTCCGGGCTGCCCTACGAGCAGTACGTC.

A few counts support this clonotype. This rearrangement joins TRBV6-1 to TRBJ1-5; the D is unclear. CDR1 MNHNS and CDR2 SASEGT come from the germline V gene. V was trimmed by 7 bases and J by 8 bases, leaving 21 bases between them. The CDR3 has 15 amino acids. CDR3 DNA: TGTGCCAGCACCTCCGGAACGGCAACGAAGGAGCCCCAGCATTTT. It is translated as CASTSGTATKEPQHF.

CDR3 amino acids: CASSLVMTGITDTQYF. The CDR3 nucleotides are TGTGCCAGCAGCTTAGTTATGACAGGAATAACAGATACGCAGTATTTT. J is TRBJ2-3 and V is TRBV7-2, with D tentatively TRBD1 (6 bases). In germline, CDR1 is SGHTA, CDR2 FQGNSA. V gave up 1 base and J gave up 3 bases, with 14 bases separating them. CDR3 length equals 16 residues.

This clonotype has a handful of counts. The rearrangement joins TRBV5-1 to TRBJ2-4; D may be TRBD1 (6 bases). CDR1 and CDR2 from the germline V gene are SGHRS and YFSETQ. Trimming pared 1 base from V and 4 bases from J, leaving 9 bases between. The CDR3 sequence is 14 residues long. The CDR3: CASSLTGNKNIQYF. DNA for the CDR3: TGCGCCAGCAGCTTGACAGGGAATAAAAACATTCAGTACTTC. The full variable domain, with the rest looked up from reference TRBV5-1 and TRBJ2-4, is KAGVTQTPRYLIKTRGQQVTLSCSPISGHRSVSWYQQTPGQGLQFLFEYFSETQRNKGNFPGRFSGRQFSNSRSEMNVSTLELGDSALYLCASSLTGNKNIQYFGAGTRLSVL.

This clonotype was recorded a few times. The junction shows a germline mismatch at one end, possibly a read error. The chain couples TRBV7-7 to TRBJ2-1; 11 bases are a match to TRBD1. CDR1 SSHAT and CDR2 FNYEAQ come from the germline V gene (reference sequence). The CDR3 covers 15 residues. CDR3 DNA sequence: TGTGCTAGCAGCTTGGGACAGGGGGGTTACAATGAGCAGTTCTTC. Encoded protein: CASSLGQGGYNEQFF.

Only a few counts were recorded for this clonotype. The rearrangement joins TRBV12-3 or TRBV12-4 to TRBJ2-2; D perhaps matches TRBD1 (6 bases). Trimming took 6 bases from V and 6 from J, leaving 17 bases between them. The CDR3 is made up of 15 amino acids. The DNA for the CDR3 is TGTGCCAGCAGGCTAAAAACAGGGTGGCCCGGGGAGCTGTTTTTT. This translates into CASRLKTGWPGELFF.

CDR3 sequence reads: CAISELPAQNTEAFF. The DNA for the CDR3 is TGTGCCATCAGTGAGCTCCCAGCCCAGAACACTGAAGCTTTCTTT. This chain links TRBV10-3 with TRBJ1-1; D gene ambiguous. Germline CDR1 ENHRY, CDR2 SYGVKD. CDR3 length: 15 amino acids. Trimming removed 2 bases from V and 1 base from J, with 11 bases in between.

This clonotype was seen at least ten times. The rearrangement joins TRBV6-5 to TRBJ2-7; D is ambiguous. Trimming removed 8 bases at V and 2 bases at J, with 13 bases between. The germline V gene has CDR1 MNHEY and CDR2 SVGAGI. CDR3 length: 13 residues. CDR3 protein: CASQRGYAYEQYF. Here the CDR3 DNA reads TGTGCCAGCCAGCGAGGCTACGCCTACGAGCAGTACTTC.

This rearrangement joins TRBV4-2 to TRBJ2-5; TRBD1 is a possible D gene (6 bases). With 6 bases removed from V and 9 bases from J, the gap between germline ends came to 14 bases. This CDR3 has 12 residues. Germline CDR1 reads LGHNA; CDR2 reads YNFKEQ. The CDR3 DNA reads as TGTGCCAGCAGTCGTAATAAGGGGGCCCAGTACTTC. Its protein product is CASSRNKGAQYF.

The V gene is TRBV7-2, the J gene TRBJ1-1, with TRBD1 identical over 7 bases. Germline CDR1 SGHTA, CDR2 FQGNSA. The length of the CDR3 is 18 residues. V was clipped by 2 bases and J by 0 bases; unmatched bases: 12. CDR3 loop: CASSLPGQDLVMNTEAFF. The CDR3 DNA is TGTGCCAGCAGCTTACCCGGACAGGACCTCGTAATGAACACTGAAGCTTTCTTT.

This clonotype was counted only a few times. CDR3 region: CASSQGGGYTGELFF. In nucleotides, the CDR3 is TGTGCCAGCAGCCAAGGCGGGGGGTACACCGGGGAGCTGTTTTTT. The V gene is TRBV3-1, the J gene TRBJ2-2, with TRBD2 identical over 8 bases. J was trimmed by 3 bases and V by 1 base; bases with no gene match: 1. This CDR3 region has 15 residues. The germline CDR1 and CDR2 sequences are LGHDT and YNNKEL (reference sequence).

This clonotype was observed a handful of times. The rearrangement links TRBV11-2 to TRBJ2-7; 11 bases map to TRBD1. Trimming removed 6 bases from V and 2 bases from J; junction bases left unmatched: 6. CDR3 size: 15 residues. Germline CDR1 is SGHAT and CDR2 is FQNNGV. The CDR3 sequence: CASRKGTGGPYEQYF. The DNA of the CDR3 is TGTGCCAGCAGAAAGGGGACAGGGGGACCCTACGAGCAGTACTTC.

This clonotype was recorded many times. This rearrangement joins TRBV5-1 to TRBJ1-1; D call uncertain. This CDR3 comprises 15 residues. The V and J ends lost 4 bases and 0 bases respectively, with 13 bases between them. The germline CDR1 and CDR2 sequences are SGHRS and YFSETQ. The CDR3, as DNA: TGCGCCAGCAGCGCCTCCCCGCCCTTGAACACTGAAGCTTTCTTT. It yields the protein CASSASPPLNTEAFF.

The chain employs TRBV23-1 and TRBJ1-1; D is perhaps TRBD1 (5 bases). Being an ORF, TRBV23-1 has a function that is uncertain. The CDR3 has 14 amino acids. V was clipped by 3 bases and J by 3 bases, with 11 bases between them. The CDR3 sequence is CASSQGPKDTEAFF. In nucleotides, the CDR3 is TGCGCCAGCAGTCAGGGACCAAAAGACACTGAAGCTTTCTTT.

The gene calls are TRBV20-1 and TRBJ2-2, with TRBD2 matching 12 bases. CDR3 length: 14 amino acids. V lost 1 base and J lost 7; bases outside the gene matches: 1. Germline V gene data show CDR1 as DFQATT and CDR2 as SNEGSKA (reference sequence). This chain's CDR3 is CSARGGLAGGELFF. DNA of the CDR3: TGCAGTGCTAGAGGGGGACTAGCGGGCGGGGAGCTGTTTTTT.

This clonotype was seen only a few times. V is TRBV7-3 and J is TRBJ1-6, with D hard to call. Germline CDR1 is SGHTA and CDR2 is FQGTGA. Trimming took off 5 bases at V and 7 bases at J, with 9 bases between the two ends. This CDR3 is built from 13 residues. CDR3: CASSRALNSPLHF. CDR3 DNA sequence: TGTGCCAGCAGCCGGGCCCTGAATTCACCCCTCCACTTT.

The rearrangement uses TRBV7-8 and TRBJ2-7; 10 nucleotides agree with TRBD2. V trimming: 5 bases; J trimming: 9 bases; junction bases outside the gene matches: 13. Germline CDR1 reads SGHVS; CDR2 reads FQNEAQ. CDR3 length equals 15 residues. The DNA for the CDR3 is TGTGCCAGCAGCCCGGGGCCCAGCGGGGGGGCGGGGCAGTACTTC. Encoded protein: CASSPGPSGGAGQYF.

The sample holds many counts of this clonotype. The chain is built from TRBV5-4 and TRBJ2-1; tentatively, D is TRBD1 or TRBD2 (6 bases each). CDR1 is SGHNT and CDR2 is YYREEE in the germline V gene (reference sequence). Deletions cut 4 bases from V and 2 bases from J, with 13 bases between. The CDR3 runs 15 residues. The CDR3 spells CASSEGGMTYNEQFF. The DNA for the CDR3 is TGTGCCAGCAGCGAGGGGGGTATGACCTACAATGAGCAGTTCTTC. The whole variable domain, remainder taken from reference TRBV5-4 and TRBJ2-1, is ETGVTQSPTHLIKTRGQQVTLRCSSQSGHNTVSWYQQALGQGPQFIFQYYREEENGRGNFPPRFSGLQFPNYSSELNVNALELDDSALYLCASSEGGMTYNEQFFGPGTRLTVL.

This chain uses TRBV12-3 or TRBV12-4 with TRBJ1-4; D is possibly TRBD1 (5 bases). With 5 bases removed from V and 10 bases from J, the gap between germline ends came to 11 bases. The CDR3 consists of 12 residues. The CDR3 DNA reads as TGTGCCAGCAGTCCCTCCCAGGGAAAACTGTTTTTT. This codes for CASSPSQGKLFF.

V and J are TRBV20-1 and TRBJ2-1; TRBD1 matches 10 bases. The CDR3 covers 15 residues. V trimming: 6 bases; J trimming: 5 bases; junction bases outside the gene matches: 10. Per the germline V gene, CDR1 is DFQATT and CDR2 is SNEGSKA (reference sequence). The DNA of the CDR3 is TGCAGTGCGCACCCGGGACAGGGGATTGACAATGAGCAGTTCTTC. It codes for CSAHPGQGIDNEQFF.

There are a few counts of this clonotype. The chain carries TRBV12-3 or TRBV12-4 and TRBJ2-1, with TRBD1 identical over 9 bases. CDR3 size: 14 residues. J gave up 8 bases and V 6 bases, and 8 bases lay outside the gene matches. In nucleotides, the CDR3 is TGTGCCAGCAGAGGGACAGGGTCGCCCTATGAGCAGTTCTTC. Its translation is CASRGTGSPYEQFF.

This clonotype was observed many times. This rearrangement joins TRBV7-9 to TRBJ1-1; D may be TRBD1 (6 bases). The CDR3 has 13 residues. Looked up from germline, CDR1 is SEHNR and CDR2 is FQNEAQ (reference sequence). V was cut by 5 bases and J by 1 base, with 8 bases left in between. CDR3 coding DNA: TGTGCCAGCAGCCAGACAGGGAACACTGAAGCTTTCTTT. This gives the protein CASSQTGNTEAFF.